One and the same sample provided the 23 T cell receptor beta chains below, sequenced in a study of response to subunit inactivated influenza vaccine. TCRdb used MiXCR to reprocess the RT-PCR reads, holding one entry per CDR3 protein. The table records 500,000 or so distinct CDR3 sequences, 16% of them present only once. The sample was CD4+ T cells sorted from PBMCs, taken 23 to 25 months after vaccination. These receptors were obtained from a man between 50 and 69 years old who received an inactivated influenza vaccine.

This clonotype was found a few times. V is TRBV3-1 and J is TRBJ2-5, with D unresolved. Looked up from germline, CDR1 is LGHDT and CDR2 is YNNKEL (reference sequence). V was shortened by 8 bases and J by 2 bases, with 9 bases between the two germline ends. CDR3 length: 12 amino acids. The CDR3 DNA is TGTGCCAGCTCACAAGCTCAAGAGACCCAGTACTTC. Amino acid sequence: CASSQAQETQYF.

This clonotype was seen more than once but under ten times. CDR3 nucleotide sequence: TGTGCCATCAGTGAGCGGGAGGGCCGGAATGAGCAGTTCTTC. Translation gives CAISEREGRNEQFF. The chain links TRBV10-3 to TRBJ2-1, with TRBD2 matching 8 bases. This CDR3 contains 14 residues. V lost 2 bases, J lost 7 bases, and 4 bases stayed unmatched. The germline V gene has CDR1 ENHRY and CDR2 SYGVKD.

This chain connects TRBV6-6 to TRBJ1-5; D is unclear. V lost 0 bases, J lost 8 bases, and 5 bases lay in between. The CDR3 has 12 amino acids. The germline gives CDR1 MNHNY, CDR2 SVGAGI (reference sequence). The CDR3 region has the DNA TGTGCCAGCAGTTACTCCCTTGAGCCCCAGCATTTT. It translates to CASSYSLEPQHF.

The chain recombines TRBV28 with TRBJ1-2; D perhaps matches TRBD1 (6 bases). CDR1 MDHEN and CDR2 SYDVKM come from the germline V gene. This CDR3 has 13 residues. V was pared by 8 bases and J by 0 bases, with 10 bases between. CDR3 nucleotides: TGTGCCAGCCTGGACAGCGCTAACTATGGCTACACCTTC. This translates into CASLDSANYGYTF.

This sequence joins TRBV29-1 and TRBJ2-7; 7 nucleotides match TRBD1. The CDR3 runs 14 residues. Losses at the gene ends were 7 bases for V and 7 bases for J; bases not matched to a gene: 16. In germline, CDR1 is SQVTM, CDR2 ANQGSEA. CDR3 region: CSGQLTGPGEEQYF. For the CDR3, the DNA is TGCAGCGGCCAGCTGACAGGGCCCGGAGAAGAGCAGTACTTC.

This clonotype has a handful of counts. This sequence joins TRBV29-1 and TRBJ1-2, with a possible D match to TRBD1 (6 bases). The V end was cut by 4 bases, the J end by 5 bases, with 14 bases between. Germline V gene data show CDR1 as SQVTM and CDR2 as ANQGSEA. The CDR3 contains 13 residues. The DNA of the CDR3 is TGCAGCGTTGGGGAGACAGGCCGGTATGGCTACACCTTC. The encoded protein is CSVGETGRYGYTF.

CDR3 coding DNA: TGTGCCAGCAGCTTAGAAGCAGGGGTTGGGAATTCACCCCTCCACTTT. Residues: CASSLEAGVGNSPLHF. This chain uses TRBV7-6 with TRBJ1-6, with a tentative D call TRBD1 (6 bases). CDR3 length: 16 residues. Trimming took off 1 base at V and 7 bases at J, with 14 bases between the two ends. Germline loops: CDR1 SGHVS, CDR2 FNYEAQ.

The gene calls are TRBV19 and TRBJ2-3; 9 bases line up with TRBD1. There are 16 residues in the CDR3. The germline V gene encodes CDR1 LNHDA and CDR2 SQIVND (reference sequence). V was pared by 8 bases and J by 5 bases, with 14 bases of the junction left unmatched. In DNA form, the CDR3 reads TGTGCCAGTCAACATGCGGGACAGGGACCGATAGATACGCAGTATTTT. This translates into CASQHAGQGPIDTQYF.

This sequence joins TRBV4-3 and TRBJ2-7; 10 bases match TRBD1. This CDR3 is 18 amino acids long. From germline, CDR1 is LGHNA and CDR2 YSLEER. Losses at the gene ends were 0 bases for V and 3 bases for J; bases not matched to a gene: 11. The CDR3 is CASSQDLRDRGESYEQYF. The CDR3 DNA reads TGCGCCAGCAGCCAAGATTTAAGGGACAGGGGTGAAAGCTACGAGCAGTACTTC.

There are a few counts of this clonotype. The chain uses TRBV15 and TRBJ2-5; D call uncertain. In germline, CDR1 is LNHNV, CDR2 YYDKDF (reference sequence). The CDR3 loop spans 15 amino acids. Trimming shortened V by 1 base and J by 2 bases, and 11 bases separated the two germline ends. CDR3 protein: CATSRVRLAQETQYF. CDR3 nucleotide sequence: TGTGCCACCAGCAGAGTCAGACTCGCTCAAGAGACCCAGTACTTC.

The chain joins TRBV20-1 to TRBJ2-1; 12 nucleotides line up with TRBD2. The junction had 9 bases not matched to a gene; V was cut back by 8 bases and J by 7 bases. CDR3 length: 14 residues. Germline assignment: CDR1 DFQATT and CDR2 SNEGSKA (reference sequence). Written as DNA, the CDR3 is TGCAGTAGCCCTAGCGGGAGGGCCGGGAATGAGCAGTTCTTC. Its protein product is CSSPSGRAGNEQFF.

In its sample, this clonotype was seen a few times. The chain couples TRBV6-1 to TRBJ2-5, with TRBD2 matching 11 bases. V shed 4 bases and J 2 bases; nucleotides not matched to a gene: 3. The CDR3 has 15 amino acids. Germline V gene lookup returns CDR1 MNHNS and CDR2 SASEGT. The CDR3 is CASSVLAGGQETQYF. CDR3 in DNA: TGTGCCAGCAGTGTGCTAGCGGGAGGACAAGAGACCCAGTACTTC.

This clonotype was seen only a few times. The rearrangement uses TRBV9 and TRBJ2-1; no reliable D call. V was pared by 0 bases and J by 0 bases, with 7 bases between. Germline V gene sequence: CDR1 SGDLS, CDR2 YYNGEE. The CDR3 loop spans 15 amino acids. The CDR3 DNA reads as TGTGCCAGCAGCGTAGTACAGAGCTCCTACAATGAGCAGTTCTTC. Protein product: CASSVVQSSYNEQFF. The complete variable domain, with remaining parts taken from reference TRBV9 and TRBJ2-1, reads DSGVTQTPKHLITATGQRVTLRCSPRSGDLSVYWYQQSLDQGLQFLIQYYNGEERAKGNILERFSAQQFPDLHSELNLSSLELGDSALYFCASSVVQSSYNEQFFGPGTRLTVL.

This clonotype was detected a few times. The gene calls are TRBV5-6 and TRBJ2-3, with a tentative D call TRBD2 (6 bases). CDR1 and CDR2 (germline): SGHDT, YYEEEE. CDR3 length equals 15 residues. V was shortened by 3 bases and J by 2 bases, with 13 bases between the two germline ends. The CDR3 loop is CASSSEVAATDTQYF. In DNA form, the CDR3 reads TGTGCCAGCAGCTCTGAGGTAGCGGCCACAGATACGCAGTATTTT.

The chain carries TRBV7-2 and TRBJ2-1; D may be TRBD2 (6 bases). Germline V lookup: CDR1 SGHTA, CDR2 FQGNSA. Trimming stripped 7 bases from V and 2 bases from J, with 18 bases between. This CDR3 is 16 amino acids long. The CDR3 DNA is TGTGCCAGCACCCAGGGAGGCCCCTGGGCCTACAATGAGCAGTTCTTC. This codes for CASTQGGPWAYNEQFF.

Ten or more counts support this clonotype. The CDR3 DNA sequence: TGTGCCAGCAGTTGGGACGGGTACACCGGGGAGCTGTTTTTT. This gives the protein CASSWDGYTGELFF. The gene calls are TRBV6-2 or TRBV6-3 and TRBJ2-2; perhaps D is TRBD1 or TRBD2 (5 bases each). This CDR3 has 14 residues. V lost 4 bases and J 3 bases, leaving 9 bases between the germline ends. Looked up from germline, CDR1 is MNHEY and CDR2 is SVGEGT.

This clonotype was seen at least ten times. The chain recombines TRBV6-5 with TRBJ1-2, with D maybe TRBD1 (5 bases). This CDR3 spans 16 amino acids. The germline V gene encodes CDR1 MNHEY and CDR2 SVGAGI. Trimming took off 0 bases at V and 1 base at J, with 12 bases between the two ends. CDR3 in amino acids: CASSYSSGRVNYGYTF. The CDR3 nucleotides read TGTGCCAGCAGTTACTCAAGCGGCAGGGTTAACTATGGCTACACCTTC.

The table lists this clonotype with a few counts. This chain connects TRBV4-3 to TRBJ2-5; D is unresolved. CDR1 LGHNA and CDR2 YSLEER come from the germline V gene. The length of the CDR3 is 16 residues. V was pared by 1 base and J by 2 bases, with 14 bases between. CDR3 DNA: TGCGCCAGCAGCCAAGTAGGTGGCGGAACACAAGAGACCCAGTACTTC. Translated, it gives CASSQVGGGTQETQYF.

Many counts were recorded for this clonotype. The chain is built from TRBV5-1 and TRBJ2-3; 8 positions agree with TRBD1. Germline CDR1 and CDR2: SGHRS and YFSETQ. This CDR3 has 17 amino acids. V was pared by 6 bases and J by 2 bases, with 14 bases of the junction left unmatched. Here the CDR3 DNA reads TGCGCCAGCACCCGGACAGGGCCCAGGGACCTCACAGATACGCAGTATTTT. Translating gives CASTRTGPRDLTDTQYF.

This clonotype has more than one count but fewer than ten. V gene TRBV7-2 combines with J gene TRBJ2-3; 9 nucleotides align to TRBD1. Trimming removed 5 bases from V and 2 bases from J; junction bases left unmatched: 8. The germline CDR1 and CDR2 sequences are SGHTA and FQGNSA. There are 16 residues in the CDR3. CDR3 in amino acids: CASSPTDRGYTDTQYF. The DNA of the CDR3 is TGTGCCAGCAGCCCCACGGACAGGGGATACACAGATACGCAGTATTTT. Looking up the rest from reference TRBV7-2 and TRBJ2-3 gives the full variable domain: GAGVSQSPSNKVTEKGKDVELRCDPISGHTALYWYRQSLGQGLEFLIYFQGNSAPDKSGLPSDRFSAERTGGSVSTLTIQRTQQEDSAVYLCASSPTDRGYTDTQYFGPGTRLTVL.

This chain connects TRBV20-1 to TRBJ1-2; no firm D call. This CDR3 comprises 13 residues. Germline CDR1 is DFQATT and CDR2 is SNEGSKA (reference sequence). The V end lost 0 bases, the J end lost 4 bases, and 9 bases lay between the germline ends. The CDR3 protein is CSARDLAAYGYTF. CDR3 DNA sequence: TGCAGTGCTAGAGATTTGGCAGCCTATGGCTACACCTTC.

The rearrangement uses TRBV7-9 and TRBJ2-5; a weak D match, TRBD1 (6 bases). Looked up from germline, CDR1 is SEHNR and CDR2 is FQNEAQ (reference sequence). V was cut by 1 base and J by 3 bases, with 12 bases left in between. CDR3 length equals 15 residues. CDR3: CASSLESQGKETQYF. The CDR3 bases are TGTGCCAGCAGCTTAGAGTCACAGGGAAAAGAGACCCAGTACTTC.

This clonotype has at least ten counts. The chain is built from TRBV28 and TRBJ2-5, with a weak D call TRBD2 (6 bases). The CDR3 has 13 residues. In germline, CDR1 is MDHEN, CDR2 SYDVKM. Deletions cut 4 bases from V and 1 base from J, with 7 bases between. The chain's CDR3 is CASSSGGQETQYF. The CDR3 DNA follows: TGTGCCAGCAGTTCCGGGGGCCAAGAGACCCAGTACTTC. The full variable domain, in which reference TRBV28 and TRBJ2-5 provide the parts outside the CDR3, is DVKVTQSSRYLVKRTGEKVFLECVQDMDHENMFWYRQDPGLGLRLIYFSYDVKMKEKGDIPEGYSVSREKKERFSLILESASTNQTSMYLCASSSGGQETQYFGPGTRLLVL.